A single sample is the source of the 21 T cell receptor beta chains below, sequenced in a study of control samples from healthy donors and cancer patients. Libraries were prepared by immunoSEQ multiplex PCR; TCRdb keeps only in-frame clonotypes and omits some of them. The sample lists about 410,000 clones; 80% to 95% were seen once. Sequenced sample: PBMCs. The receptors shown here come from a man aged 40-49 years with head and neck cancer.

This chain joins TRBV19 and TRBJ1-6; D gene unclear. Trimming stripped 1 base from V and 9 bases from J, with 7 bases between. This CDR3 is built from 13 residues. Germline CDR1 reads LNHDA; CDR2 reads SQIVND (reference sequence). The CDR3 nucleotides read TGTGCCAGTAGTATAGGATGGCGTTCACCCCTCCACTTT. Translated: CASSIGWRSPLHF. The variable domain in full, completed from reference TRBV19 and TRBJ1-6, reads DGGITQSPKYLFRKEGQNVTLSCEQNLNHDAMYWYRQDPGQGLRLIYYSQIVNDFQKGDIAEGYSVSREKKESFPLTVTSAQKNPTAFYLCASSIGWRSPLHFGNGTRLTVT.

The V gene is TRBV2, the J gene TRBJ2-7; D gene unclear. CDR3 size: 10 residues. Germline V CDR1 and CDR2: SNHLY, FYNNEI. The ends were cut back, 3 bases at V and 3 bases at J, with 0 bases in the middle. In nucleotides, the CDR3 is TGTGCCAGCAGTGACTACGAGCAGTACTTC. Its protein is CASSDYEQYF.

The chain carries TRBV18 and TRBJ1-2, with 10 bases fitting TRBD1. This CDR3 comprises 15 residues. Germline lookup yields CDR1 KGHSH and CDR2 LQKENI. Losses at the gene ends were 2 bases for V and 6 bases for J; bases not matched to a gene: 6. DNA of the CDR3: TGTGCCAGCTCACCAGACAGGGGGCGAGAGGATGGCTACACCTTC. Its protein is CASSPDRGREDGYTF.

The V call is TRBV7-2, the J call TRBJ1-6; 9 bases line up with TRBD1. The trim removed 6 bases at V and 15 bases at J, leaving 15 bases unmatched. Germline loops: CDR1 SGHTA, CDR2 FQGNSA. The CDR3 covers 15 residues. CDR3 sequence (DNA): TGTGCCAGCAGACGTGGAGGGGACAGGGCGTACCTCCTCCACTTT. Amino acid sequence: CASRRGGDRAYLLHF. Drawing the rest from reference TRBV7-2 and TRBJ1-6, the complete variable domain is GAGVSQSPSNKVTEKGKDVELRCDPISGHTALYWYRQSLGQGLEFLIYFQGNSAPDKSGLPSDRFSAERTGGSVSTLTIQRTQQEDSAVYLCASRRGGDRAYLLHFGNGTRLTVT.

The chain combines TRBV7-2 with TRBJ2-6; D call uncertain. Between the trimmed V and J ends, which lost 6 bases and 4 bases, there was a span of 7 bases. Germline values: CDR1 SGHTA, CDR2 FQGNSA. This CDR3 comprises 13 residues. The CDR3 sequence is CASRVTGANVLTF. CDR3 nucleotides: TGTGCCAGCAGAGTAACCGGGGCCAACGTCCTGACTTTC.

The chain carries TRBV7-2 and TRBJ2-7; D perhaps matches TRBD2 (6 bases). Germline V lookup: CDR1 SGHTA, CDR2 FQGNSA. There are 18 residues in the CDR3. Trimming shortened V by 5 bases and J by 3 bases, and 26 bases separated the two germline ends. The CDR3 loop is CASSARSGTSPAYYEQYF. The DNA of the CDR3 is TGTGCCAGCAGCGCCCGTTCCGGGACTTCCCCTGCCTACTACGAGCAGTACTTC.

This clone has a single count. The chain employs TRBV28 and TRBJ1-3; D may be TRBD1 (5 bases). CDR3 length: 13 residues. V lost 7 bases to trimming and J lost 4 bases, with 11 bases between them. Germline-derived CDR1 and CDR2 are MDHEN and SYDVKM. The CDR3 protein is CASIPGVGNTIYF. CDR3 in DNA: TGTGCCAGCATCCCGGGGGTGGGAAACACCATATATTTT.

The chain joins TRBV19 to TRBJ2-3, with TRBD2 identical over 11 bases. The germline CDR1 and CDR2 sequences are LNHDA and SQIVND (reference sequence). V lost 7 bases, J lost 2 bases, and 8 bases stayed unmatched. This CDR3 comprises 16 residues. CDR3 sequence: CASTTSGRRATDTQYF. The DNA for the CDR3 is TGTGCCAGTACCACTAGCGGGAGACGGGCCACAGATACGCAGTATTTT. The full variable domain, completed using reference TRBV19 and TRBJ2-3, is DGGITQSPKYLFRKEGQNVTLSCEQNLNHDAMYWYRQDPGQGLRLIYYSQIVNDFQKGDIAEGYSVSREKKESFPLTVTSAQKNPTAFYLCASTTSGRRATDTQYFGPGTRLTVL.

On this clone: Within the sample, other DNA sequences also encode this same CDR3. The rearrangement joins TRBV5-1 to TRBJ2-3; D is unresolved. V was cut by 2 bases and J by 0 bases, with 7 bases left in between. CDR1 is SGHRS and CDR2 is YFSETQ in the germline V gene. This CDR3 comprises 14 residues. This CDR3 reads CASSFTASTDTQYF. In nucleotides, the CDR3 is TGCGCCAGCAGCTTCACAGCAAGCACAGATACGCAGTATTTT.

The V call is TRBV7-2, the J call TRBJ2-4; 10 bases match TRBD2. From germline, CDR1 is SGHTA and CDR2 FQGNSA. V lost 5 bases, J lost 4 bases, and 2 bases stayed unmatched. CDR3 length: 14 residues. CDR3 nucleotide sequence: TGTGCCAGCAGCGGGACTAGCGAGAAAAACATTCAGTACTTC. Its protein product is CASSGTSEKNIQYF.

The chain links TRBV29-1 to TRBJ1-1; no firm D call. Germline V gene data show CDR1 as SQVTM and CDR2 as ANQGSEA. The V and J ends lost 4 bases and 4 bases respectively, with 16 bases between them. The CDR3 is 14 residues long. The CDR3 nucleotides are TGCAGCGTTGTTCTAGACTGGACGAGCACTGAAGCTTTCTTT. Residues: CSVVLDWTSTEAFF. Variable domain in full (rest from reference TRBV29-1 and TRBJ1-1): SAVISQKPSRDICQRGTSLTIQCQVDSQVTMMFWYRQQPGQSLTLIATANQGSEATYESGFVIDKFPISRPNLTFSTLTVSNMSPEDSSIYLCSVVLDWTSTEAFFGQGTRLTVV.

This chain joins TRBV21-1 and TRBJ2-7; the table gives TRBD1 as D, unverified against the DNA. TRBV21-1 is termed a pseudogene. CDR3 length: 13 amino acids. The CDR3 sequence is CAGDQGCSYEQYF. CDR3 nucleotides: TGTGCCGGAGATCAGGGGTGCTCCTACGAGCAGTACTTC.

The chain carries TRBV7-3 and TRBJ1-1, with D perhaps TRBD1 (6 bases). V lost 3 bases and J lost 5, with 10 bases in between. This CDR3 has 13 residues. The V gene's germline CDR1 is SGHTA and CDR2 FQGTGA. Here the CDR3 DNA reads TGTGCCAGCAGCTTGGACAGCCGGACTGAAGCTTTCTTT. It specifies CASSLDSRTEAFF.

The chain is built from TRBV5-5 and TRBJ2-7, with a tentative D call TRBD1 (6 bases). The CDR3 sequence is 17 residues long. V gave up 1 base and J gave up 6 bases, with 23 bases separating them. Looked up from germline, CDR1 is SGHKS and CDR2 is YYEKEE (reference sequence). The CDR3 here is CASSLNPSKTGSREQYF. CDR3 bases: TGTGCCAGCAGCTTGAATCCCAGCAAGACAGGTTCGCGCGAGCAGTACTTC.

This CDR3 is CASSRDSQETQYF. The CDR3 nucleotides are TGTGCCAGCTCGAGGGACAGCCAAGAGACCCAGTACTTC. This chain uses TRBV2 with TRBJ2-5; 7 positions match TRBD1. The CDR3 consists of 13 residues. Looked up from germline, CDR1 is SNHLY and CDR2 is FYNNEI. Trimming took 8 bases from V and 1 from J; bases not matched to a gene: 4.

The chain employs TRBV7-2 and TRBJ2-7, with no clear D. The CDR3 length is 12 residues. CDR1 SGHTA and CDR2 FQGNSA come from the germline V gene. The germline V and J ends were trimmed by 5 bases and 0 bases, with 5 bases remaining between them. The CDR3 coding sequence is TGTGCCAGCAGCGCTTTCTCCTACGAGCAGTACTTC. This gives the protein CASSAFSYEQYF.

This clone occurred once. The chain recombines TRBV7-2 with TRBJ2-2, with TRBD2 matching over 11 bases. Germline V gene lookup returns CDR1 SGHTA and CDR2 FQGNSA. CDR3 length: 15 amino acids. The V gene end was trimmed by 4 bases and the J gene end by 8 bases; junction bases not matched to a gene: 6. This CDR3 reads CASSSLAGGPGELFF. For the CDR3, the DNA is TGTGCCAGCAGCTCCTTAGCGGGGGGGCCGGGGGAGCTGTTTTTT.

The V gene is TRBV9, the J gene TRBJ1-2; D is undetermined. CDR1 and CDR2 (germline): SGDLS, YYNGEE. Trimming cost V 0 bases and J 6 bases, with 6 bases left between them. This CDR3 has 12 residues. This CDR3 reads CASSVVGHGYTF. CDR3 nucleotides: TGTGCCAGCAGCGTAGTCGGCCATGGCTACACCTTC.

This clone was seen only a few times. The rearrangement joins TRBV30 to TRBJ1-2, with a tentative D call TRBD1 (6 bases). V shed 3 bases and J shed 6 bases, with 14 bases lying between them. This CDR3 region has 13 residues. Germline V gene data show CDR1 as GTSNPN and CDR2 as SVGIG (reference sequence). The CDR3 reads CAWSANGGNGYTF. CDR3 nucleotide sequence: TGTGCCTGGAGCGCGAATGGGGGCAATGGCTACACCTTC.

This chain joins TRBV5-1 and TRBJ2-7; D possibly uses TRBD1 or TRBD2 (5 bases each). With 4 bases removed from V and 1 base from J, the gap between germline ends came to 9 bases. Germline CDR1 reads SGHRS; CDR2 reads YFSETQ. This CDR3 region has 13 residues. The CDR3 reads CASSLGRSYEQYF. The DNA for the CDR3 is TGCGCCAGCAGCCTGGGACGGTCCTACGAGCAGTACTTC.

This chain joins TRBV15 and TRBJ1-6; no definite D call. This CDR3 has 18 residues. Trimming left V 4 bases short and J 0 bases short, with 16 bases between. Germline assignment: CDR1 LNHNV and CDR2 YYDKDF (reference sequence). CDR3: CATSTWVRRGSYNSPLHF. In DNA, the CDR3 is TGTGCCACCAGCACCTGGGTCCGCCGGGGCTCCTATAATTCACCCCTCCACTTT.